These T cell receptor beta chains were read from a single sample in a study of blood T cell repertoires in COVID-19. The protocol was immunoSEQ multiplex PCR, while the TCRdb copy is restricted to in-frame clones and leaves out a portion. The profile shows a few hundred thousand clones, 89% of them singletons. Sequencing input: peripheral blood. The receptors originated from a woman aged 30 to 39 with COVID-19, enrolled during active disease. Both conserved end residues are trimmed from each CDR3. Each record gives: V gene, J gene, CDR3 protein.

>TRBV7-6|TRBJ2-7
ASSLEGTDYEQY
>TRBV6-5|TRBJ1-5
ASRKYQASNQPQH
>TRBV6-1|TRBJ1-3
ASSGMGTDYFSGNTIY
>TRBV19|TRBJ2-1
ASSINTLNSYNEQF
>TRBV11-2|TRBJ1-2
ASSFGRSGGGGYT
>TRBV11-2|TRBJ1-6
ASSLRVLDSPLH
>TRBV6-5|TRBJ1-1
ASSYGLKNTEAF
>TRBV27|TRBJ2-3
ASSFTGGESTDTQY
>TRBV2|TRBJ1-5
ASTPEVGQPQH
>TRBV27|TRBJ1-1
ASSFSTGNTEAF
>TRBV7-9|TRBJ1-2
ASSFRRGGGYT
>TRBV3-1/TRBV3-2|TRBJ2-1
ASSPTRGPNNEQF
>TRBV19|TRBJ1-2
ASSITGLNYGYT
>TRBV3-1/TRBV3-2|TRBJ2-1
ASSQGGWEQF
>TRBV6-2/TRBV6-3|TRBJ2-5
ASSPSGGGSETQY
>TRBV2|TRBJ2-7
ASQEGDYEQY
>TRBV7-2|TRBJ1-4
ASSLGVGQANEKLF
>TRBV7-9|TRBJ2-7
ASSLLGQGDNEQY